A single sample is the source of the 2 T cell receptor beta chains below, sequenced in a study of blood T cell repertoires in COVID-19. The protocol was immunoSEQ multiplex PCR, while the TCRdb copy is restricted to in-frame clones and leaves out a portion. The sample has 250,000 or so clones; more than 85% are singletons. Sequenced input: PBMCs or T cells enriched from blood (not recorded which). These receptors were taken from a man aged 35-49 years who had been exposed to COVID-19.

The gene calls are TRBV12-3 or TRBV12-4 and TRBJ1-5; D is ambiguous. The CDR3 runs 13 residues. V lost 4 bases and J 1 base, leaving 5 bases between the germline ends. The CDR3 DNA follows: TGTGCCAGCAGTTCCGCGAGCAATCAGCCCCAGCATTTT. This gives the protein CASSSASNQPQHF.

This clone was seen just once. The chain employs TRBV28 and TRBJ1-5, with D tentatively TRBD1 (5 bases). V lost 6 bases, J lost 4 bases, and 25 bases lay in between. The germline CDR1 and CDR2 sequences are MDHEN and SYDVKM. CDR3 size: 18 residues. The CDR3 sequence is CASRKNSWGFGGNQPQHF. CDR3 sequence (DNA): TGTGCCAGCAGGAAAAACTCCTGGGGTTTTGGGGGGAATCAGCCCCAGCATTTT.